The next 27 T cell receptor beta chains were all read from a single sample in a study of blood T cell repertoires in COVID-19. Measured with immunoSEQ multiplex PCR; TCRdb has only the in-frame clones, and not every one. Of more than 300,000 clones in the sample, approximately 87% were seen once. Sequenced material: peripheral blood. The receptor source for this set is a woman younger than 45 with COVID-19, enrolled during active disease.

CDR3 amino acids: CASSVELFSGNTIYF. The CDR3, as DNA: TGTGCCAGCAGCGTAGAGCTCTTTTCGGGAAACACCATATATTTT. This rearrangement joins TRBV9 to TRBJ1-3; D call uncertain. CDR1 and CDR2 from the germline V gene are SGDLS and YYNGEE. CDR3 length: 15 amino acids. The V and J ends lost 0 bases and 4 bases respectively, with 11 bases between them. Supplemented by reference TRBV9 and TRBJ1-3, the full variable domain reads DSGVTQTPKHLITATGQRVTLRCSPRSGDLSVYWYQQSLDQGLQFLIQYYNGEERAKGNILERFSAQQFPDLHSELNLSSLELGDSALYFCASSVELFSGNTIYFGEGSWLTVV.

This chain joins TRBV4-1 and TRBJ1-3; 9 nucleotides match TRBD1. Losses at the gene ends were 0 bases for V and 8 bases for J; bases not matched to a gene: 5. The CDR3 extends over 15 amino acids. CDR1 and CDR2 (germline): MGHRA, YSYEKL. The CDR3 here is CASSQEGGQGDTIYF. CDR3 DNA sequence: TGCGCCAGCAGCCAAGAAGGGGGACAGGGCGACACCATATATTTT.

This chain joins TRBV4-2 and TRBJ2-2, with TRBD1 matching over 11 bases. The CDR3 contains 18 residues. V trimming: 0 bases; J trimming: 7 bases; junction bases outside the gene matches: 10. Germline V gives CDR1 LGHNA, CDR2 YNFKEQ. CDR3 residues: CASSQDHGTGGFSGELFF. The CDR3 nucleotides read TGTGCCAGCAGCCAAGATCACGGGACAGGGGGTTTTAGCGGGGAGCTGTTTTTT.

The J gene is TRBJ2-3, the V gene TRBV7-9, with 8 nucleotides matching TRBD2. CDR3 size: 15 residues. J lost 1 base, V lost 5 bases, and 5 bases had no gene match. Germline V gives CDR1 SEHNR, CDR2 FQNEAQ (reference sequence). The CDR3 sequence: CASSAGLAGTDTQYF. DNA of the CDR3: TGTGCCAGCAGCGCCGGACTAGCTGGCACAGATACGCAGTATTTT.

CDR3 region: CASSLGASGRRSEQFF. The CDR3 DNA reads as TGTGCCAGCAGCCTAGGGGCTAGCGGGAGGAGGAGTGAGCAGTTCTTC. This chain connects TRBV9 to TRBJ2-1; TRBD2 aligns across 11 bases. The germline V gene encodes CDR1 SGDLS and CDR2 YYNGEE. There are 16 residues in the CDR3. V lost 4 bases and J lost 9; bases outside the gene matches: 12.

The rearrangement uses TRBV5-4 and TRBJ2-2; 10 bases are shared with TRBD2. CDR1 and CDR2 (germline): SGHNT, YYREEE (reference sequence). Losses at the gene ends were 0 bases for V and 6 bases for J; bases not matched to a gene: 8. This CDR3 is built from 17 residues. CDR3: CASSLDSGRFLSGELFF. The DNA of the CDR3 is TGTGCCAGCAGCTTGGATAGCGGGAGGTTCTTGTCCGGGGAGCTGTTTTTT.

The chain links TRBV10-3 to TRBJ2-5; maybe TRBD2 (6 bases). V was shortened by 5 bases and J by 5 bases, with 12 bases between the two germline ends. The CDR3 has 13 amino acids. Germline V CDR1 and CDR2: ENHRY, SYGVKD. The CDR3 DNA is TGTGCCATCAGTCCCACTGGAGGGGAGACCCAGTACTTC. This sequence encodes CAISPTGGETQYF.

This chain joins TRBV7-9 and TRBJ2-7; possibly TRBD2 for D (6 bases). The CDR3 has 15 residues. Trimming shortened V by 5 bases and J by 0 bases, and 14 bases separated the two germline ends. The germline V gene has CDR1 SEHNR and CDR2 FQNEAQ (reference sequence). The CDR3 spells CASSQRLGRSYEQYF. The DNA for the CDR3 is TGTGCCAGCAGCCAAAGACTAGGTCGCTCCTACGAGCAGTACTTC. The whole variable domain, filled in from reference TRBV7-9 and TRBJ2-7, reads DTGVSQNPRHKITKRGQNVTFRCDPISEHNRLYWYRQTLGQGPEFLTYFQNEAQLEKSRLLSDRFSAERPKGSFSTLEIQRTEQGDSAMYLCASSQRLGRSYEQYFGPGTRLTVT.

The V and J genes are TRBV3-1 (or the pseudogene TRBV3-2) and TRBJ2-3, with D perhaps matching TRBD2 (5 bases). The CDR3 spans 13 residues. The germline V gene encodes CDR1 LGHDT and CDR2 YNNKEL (reference sequence). The V end was cut by 5 bases, the J end by 5 bases, with 11 bases between. The CDR3: CASSTRARDTQYF. DNA for the CDR3: TGTGCCAGCAGCACGAGGGCTAGAGATACGCAGTATTTT.

About this clone: At one end, the junction sequence differs from germline, possibly due to a read error. The chain carries TRBV11-2 and TRBJ2-7; D unresolved. The CDR3 spans 15 residues. CDR1 is SGHAT, CDR2 FQNNGV, per germline. CDR3 sequence reads: CVSSLLGANSYEQYF. The CDR3 DNA reads TGTGTCAGCAGCTTATTAGGAGCGAACTCCTACGAGCAGTACTTC.

This rearrangement joins TRBV2 to TRBJ1-5; D ambiguous. Trimming removed 6 bases from V and 1 base from J, with 7 bases in between. Germline lookup yields CDR1 SNHLY and CDR2 FYNNEI. The CDR3 spans 13 residues. The DNA for the CDR3 is TGTGCCAGCAGGAGGCAGAGCAATCAGCCCCAGCATTTT. Protein sequence: CASRRQSNQPQHF.

This chain connects TRBV11-2 to TRBJ2-2; no reliable D call. CDR1 is SGHAT, CDR2 FQNNGV, per germline. The V and J ends lost 6 bases and 4 bases respectively, with 15 bases between them. This CDR3 comprises 15 residues. CDR3 bases: TGTGCCAGCAGTTTACACAGACCTGGCACCGGGGAGCTGTTTTTT. Amino acids: CASSLHRPGTGELFF.

This clone was found once. CDR3 nucleotide sequence: TGTGCCACCAGTGAGCCGGGACTAGCGGGAGCGAACACCGGGGAGCTGTTTTTT. Protein sequence: CATSEPGLAGANTGELFF. The chain has TRBV24-1 and TRBJ2-2, with 14 bases lining up with TRBD2. This CDR3 is 18 amino acids long. V lost 4 bases and J lost 0; bases outside the gene matches: 3. Germline assignment: CDR1 KGHDR and CDR2 SFDVKD.

The rearrangement uses TRBV5-1 and TRBJ2-1; 12 bases line up with TRBD1. Trimming at V came to 4 bases and at J to 10 bases, leaving 9 bases not matched to a gene. In germline, CDR1 is SGHRS, CDR2 YFSETQ. The CDR3 runs to 15 residues. This CDR3 reads CASSTGQGAFREQFF. The DNA of the CDR3 is TGCGCCAGCAGCACGGGACAGGGGGCGTTTAGGGAGCAGTTCTTC.

This clone has a single count. V gene TRBV6-2 or TRBV6-3 combines with J gene TRBJ2-7; perhaps TRBD1 as D (5 bases). With 2 bases removed from V and 2 bases from J, the gap between germline ends came to 10 bases. The CDR3 loop spans 14 amino acids. The germline CDR1 and CDR2 sequences are MNHEY and SVGEGT. CDR3: CASSYASGTYEQYF. DNA for the CDR3: TGTGCCAGCAGTTACGCCTCAGGGACCTACGAGCAGTACTTC.

This clone showed up just a few times. The V gene is TRBV19, the J gene TRBJ2-2; D perhaps matches TRBD2 (5 bases). The V gene's germline CDR1 is LNHDA and CDR2 SQIVND (reference sequence). V gave up 7 bases and J gave up 7 bases, with 16 bases separating them. The CDR3 contains 14 residues. CDR3: CASNIGRGSGELFF. The CDR3 DNA reads TGTGCCAGTAACATTGGTAGAGGGAGCGGGGAGCTGTTTTTT.

The chain joins TRBV10-2 to TRBJ2-7; the match to TRBD2 covers 8 bases. This CDR3 has 14 residues. Germline V lookup: CDR1 WSHSY, CDR2 SAAADI. J lost 2 bases, V lost 3 bases, and 3 bases had no gene match. The CDR3 DNA sequence: TGCGCCAGCAGTGAAAGGGGACTAGCCTACGAGCAGTACTTC. This gives the protein CASSERGLAYEQYF.

The chain is built from TRBV19 and TRBJ2-7; TRBD1 agrees at 9 bases. V gave up 6 bases and J gave up 4 bases; unmatched junction bases: 7. There are 14 residues in the CDR3. Germline V CDR1 and CDR2: LNHDA, SQIVND (reference sequence). CDR3: CASSDRGIGYEQYF. The CDR3 region has the DNA TGTGCCAGTAGCGACAGGGGGATAGGGTACGAGCAGTACTTC.

J is TRBJ1-1 and V is TRBV2; a weak D match, TRBD1 (6 bases). The CDR3 runs 13 residues. V gave up 8 bases and J gave up 1 base, with 11 bases separating them. The germline V gene encodes CDR1 SNHLY and CDR2 FYNNEI. The CDR3 bases are TGTGCCAGCGCGGGGGCCCGGAACACTGAAGCTTTCTTT. Translating gives CASAGARNTEAFF.

The chain links TRBV3-1 (or the pseudogene TRBV3-2) to TRBJ1-1; a weak D match, TRBD1 (5 bases). Trimming shortened V by 3 bases and J by 2 bases, and 7 bases separated the two germline ends. This CDR3 region has 13 residues. Germline V CDR1 and CDR2: LGHDT, YNNKEL (reference sequence). CDR3 loop: CASSHRVNTEAFF. DNA for the CDR3: TGTGCCAGCAGCCACAGGGTAAACACTGAAGCTTTCTTT.

The rearrangement uses TRBV5-4 and TRBJ2-3; TRBD1 aligns across 8 bases. Germline assignment: CDR1 SGHNT and CDR2 YYREEE (reference sequence). V was clipped by 4 bases and J by 5 bases; unmatched bases: 3. The CDR3 is made up of 13 amino acids. The DNA of the CDR3 is TGTGCCAGCAGCCCCGACAGGGGAGATACGCAGTATTTT. Translation: CASSPDRGDTQYF.

The chain links TRBV19 to TRBJ2-6; D is undetermined. The CDR3 has 19 amino acids. Germline V gene sequence: CDR1 LNHDA, CDR2 SQIVND (reference sequence). With 0 bases removed from V and 0 bases from J, the gap between germline ends came to 15 bases. CDR3 nucleotides: TGTGCCAGTAGTATAGATCTCCCAGGCTACGCCTCTGGGGCCAACGTCCTGACTTTC. It codes for CASSIDLPGYASGANVLTF.

This clone was seen once. The chain combines TRBV7-3 with TRBJ1-1; a possible D gene is TRBD1 (6 bases). The V gene lost 6 bases and the J gene lost 3 bases, with 17 bases spanning the gap. The CDR3 is 15 residues long. CDR1 SGHTA and CDR2 FQGTGA come from the germline V gene. The CDR3 nucleotides are TGTGCCAGCAGATCGAGGGGGTCGTCCGACACTGAAGCTTTCTTT. It specifies CASRSRGSSDTEAFF.

The genes are TRBV2 and TRBJ1-1; 10 bases are shared with TRBD1. V lost 5 bases, J lost 5 bases, and 5 bases stayed unmatched. The CDR3 sequence is 14 residues long. The V gene's germline CDR1 is SNHLY and CDR2 FYNNEI. The CDR3 DNA reads TGTGCCAGCAGTCCGAGGACAGGGGGGACTGAAGCTTTCTTT. Protein sequence: CASSPRTGGTEAFF.

This chain links TRBV4-1 with TRBJ2-5, with a possible D match to TRBD2 (6 bases). CDR1 and CDR2 from the germline V gene are MGHRA and YSYEKL. CDR3 length equals 16 residues. Trimming stripped 4 bases from V and 4 bases from J, with 19 bases between. CDR3 DNA: TGCGCCAGCAGCCCCGAAGGAGTAGCGGTGGGAGAGACCCAGTACTTC. Translating gives CASSPEGVAVGETQYF.

This sequence joins TRBV15 and TRBJ1-5, with TRBD1 matching 10 bases. This CDR3 region has 16 residues. The germline V gene encodes CDR1 LNHNV and CDR2 YYDKDF (reference sequence). With V trimmed by 3 bases and J by 3 bases, 5 bases remained unmatched. The CDR3 here is CATSRGTGVHNQPQHF. CDR3 nucleotides: TGTGCCACCAGCAGGGGGACAGGGGTTCACAATCAGCCCCAGCATTTT.

The chain links TRBV10-3 to TRBJ2-7; TRBD1 matches at 11 bases. Germline CDR1 reads ENHRY; CDR2 reads SYGVKD. V was clipped by 4 bases and J by 4 bases; unmatched bases: 6. The CDR3 is made up of 15 amino acids. The CDR3 protein is CAISAGGDRGYEQYF. CDR3 bases: TGTGCCATCAGTGCCGGAGGGGACAGGGGGTACGAGCAGTACTTC.